This is a list of T cell receptor beta chains from one sample in a study of blood T cell repertoires in COVID-19. The protocol was immunoSEQ multiplex PCR, while the TCRdb copy is restricted to in-frame clones and leaves out a portion. The sample has around 190,000 clones; about 83% are singletons. The sequencing sample was made of PBMCs or T cells enriched from blood (not recorded which). Receptors were obtained from a man aged 40-49 years with acute COVID-19. The CDR3 runs from the conserved cysteine through the conserved F or W. A D gene is named only where the DNA matches it firmly. The size field is filled for only some rows; it gives once, few, many or a size class.

d_call,v_call,j_call,clone_size,cdr3_nt,cdr3_aa
TRBD2,TRBV9,TRBJ2-1,-,TGTGCCAGCAGCACCGCTCTAGCGGGAGGGCCCGGGAATGAGCAGTTCTTC,CASSTALAGGPGNEQFF
-,TRBV7-2,TRBJ1-1,-,TGTGCCAGCAGCTTAATGGGAACTAGCACTGAAGCTTTCTTT,CASSLMGTSTEAFF
-,TRBV18,TRBJ1-1,-,TGTGCCAGCTCACCAAGGACAGTGAACACTGAAGCTTTCTTT,CASSPRTVNTEAFF
TRBD2,TRBV7-9,TRBJ2-2,-,TGTGCCAGAGAGACACGAGCGGGAGGTACGAACACCGGGGAGCTGTTTTTT,CARETRAGGTNTGELFF
-,TRBV3-1/TRBV3-2,TRBJ1-2,-,TGTGCCAGCAGTCTAAACTATGGCTACACCTTC,CASSLNYGYTF
-,TRBV2,TRBJ1-6,once,TGTGCCAGCAGTGAGTTCCAGTCTTACTCCTATAATTCACCCCTCCACTTT,CASSEFQSYSYNSPLHF
-,TRBV6-6,TRBJ2-7,-,TGTGCCAGCATCCCCCGAGGGCAGGGGTCGGAAGAGCAGTACTTC,CASIPRGQGSEEQYF
-,TRBV25-1,TRBJ2-5,-,TGTGCCAGCAGTGTCGGGGAGACCCAGTACTTC,CASSVGETQYF
-,TRBV30,TRBJ2-6,-,TGTGCCTGGAGCCCGGGGAGTTATGGGGCCAACGTCCTGACTTTC,CAWSPGSYGANVLTF
TRBD2,TRBV11-2,TRBJ2-3,-,TGTGCCAGCAGCCCGATAGCGGGAGGCCTCGCATCCACAGATACGCAGTATTTT,CASSPIAGGLASTDTQYF
-,TRBV4-1,TRBJ1-3,-,TGCGCCAGCAGCCAAGGTCCGGGGATTGGAAACACCATATATTTT,CASSQGPGIGNTIYF
-,TRBV12-5,TRBJ2-2,-,TGTGCTAGTGGTTTGGGACAAGGGAACACCGGGGAGCTGTTTTTT,CASGLGQGNTGELFF
-,TRBV7-9,TRBJ1-2,-,TGTGCCAGCAGCTTAGCGGGCGGCTACACCTTC,CASSLAGGYTF
-,TRBV28,TRBJ2-7,-,TGTGCCAGCACCCTACCCGGTTCCGAGCAGTACTTC,CASTLPGSEQYF
TRBD2,TRBV6-5,TRBJ2-3,-,TGTGCCAGCAGTTACAGAGTAGCGGGTTCAGATACGCAGTATTTT,CASSYRVAGSDTQYF
-,TRBV9,TRBJ1-3,-,TGTGCCAGCAGCGCGGGAGACTTCTGGGCTGGAAACACCATATATTTT,CASSAGDFWAGNTIYF
-,TRBV5-4,TRBJ1-5,-,TGTGCCAGCAGCTTGCCATTTCCGGTGAGCAATCAGCCCCAGCATTTT,CASSLPFPVSNQPQHF
TRBD1,TRBV7-9,TRBJ2-5,-,TGTGCCAGCAGTCTTCAGGGGGCTCTCGGGGAGACCCAGTACTTC,CASSLQGALGETQYF
TRBD2,TRBV25-1,TRBJ2-3,-,TGTGCCAGCAGTCTAAGCGGGGCGCGGGGATCTAGCACAGATACGCAGTATTTT,CASSLSGARGSSTDTQYF
-,TRBV5-1,TRBJ2-7,-,TGCGCCAGCAGCTTGGACGGTAGCTCCTACGAGCAGTACTTC,CASSLDGSSYEQYF
TRBD2,TRBV4-1,TRBJ2-3,-,TGCGCCAGCAGCCAAGGGCTTGGGACTAGCGGTAACACAGATACGCAGTATTTT,CASSQGLGTSGNTDTQYF
TRBD1,TRBV11-2,TRBJ1-2,-,TGTGCCAGCAGCTTAGATCGGGACAGGGCTACTTATGGCTACACCTTC,CASSLDRDRATYGYTF
-,TRBV7-2,TRBJ1-6,-,TGTGCCAGCAGCTTAGATTCTCCACCCCTCCACTTT,CASSLDSPPLHF
-,TRBV4-2,TRBJ2-7,-,TGTGCCAGCAGCGACCGGCAGGAGGCCTACGAGCAGTACTTC,CASSDRQEAYEQYF
TRBD1,TRBV27,TRBJ1-2,-,TGTGCCAGCAGTTGGACCCGGGACAGCTTTGCCGGCTACACCTTC,CASSWTRDSFAGYTF
-,TRBV28,TRBJ2-7,-,TGTGCCAGCAGCCCCGGAGTTTACGAGCAGTACTTC,CASSPGVYEQYF
-,TRBV12-3/TRBV12-4,TRBJ1-1,-,TGTGCCAGCAGTTTAGGATCTCGGACTGAAGCTTTCTTT,CASSLGSRTEAFF
TRBD1,TRBV2,TRBJ1-5,-,TGTGCCAGCAGTGTTCTGGACAGGGTTGGTCAGCCCCAGCATTTT,CASSVLDRVGQPQHF